This T cell receptor (beta chain) was identified during a study of blood T cell repertoires in COVID-19. The germline V gene encodes CDR1 LNHDA and CDR2 SQIVND (reference sequence). CDR3 size: 14 residues. V gave up 4 bases and J gave up 4 bases; unmatched junction bases: 4. A Seattle source enrolled patients during active infection and followed them longitudinally. Measured with immunoSEQ multiplex PCR; TCRdb has only the in-frame clones, and not every one. This table has 100,000 to 150,000 clones, 81% appearing once. On this clone itself: Other DNA sequences in this sample translate to the same CDR3.

This receptor was taken from a man aged 30 to 39 with COVID-19, enrolled during active disease. The chain is built from TRBV19 and TRBJ2-7; 10 bases map to TRBD2. Sample: peripheral blood. For the CDR3, the DNA is TGTGCCAGTAGTACTAGCGGGAGTAGTTACGAGCAGTACTTC. It specifies CASSTSGSSYEQYF.